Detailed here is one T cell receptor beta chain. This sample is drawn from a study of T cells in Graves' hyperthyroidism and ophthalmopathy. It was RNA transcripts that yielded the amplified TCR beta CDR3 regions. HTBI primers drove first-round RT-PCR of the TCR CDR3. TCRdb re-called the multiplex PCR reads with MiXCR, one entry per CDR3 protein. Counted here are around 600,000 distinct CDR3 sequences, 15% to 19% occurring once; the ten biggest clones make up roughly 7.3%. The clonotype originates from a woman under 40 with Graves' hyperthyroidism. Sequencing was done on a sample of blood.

CDR3 bases: TGTGCCAGCCAACGGGACGGAACCATTAACTATGGCTACACCTTC. It translates to CASQRDGTINYGYTF. V usage is TRBV25-1 and J usage is TRBJ1-2, with TRBD1 as a possible D gene (5 bases). Per the germline V gene, CDR1 is MGHDK and CDR2 is SYGVNS. The CDR3 loop spans 15 amino acids. Trimming removed 8 bases from V and 1 base from J, with 17 bases in between.